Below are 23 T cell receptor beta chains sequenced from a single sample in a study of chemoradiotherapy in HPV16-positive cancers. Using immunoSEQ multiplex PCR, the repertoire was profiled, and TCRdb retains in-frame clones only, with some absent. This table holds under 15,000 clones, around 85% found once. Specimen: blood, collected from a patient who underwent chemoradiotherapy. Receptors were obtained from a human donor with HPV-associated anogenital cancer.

The CDR3 here is CASRAGEETQYF. The DNA for the CDR3 is TGCGCCAGCAGGGCAGGGGAAGAGACCCAGTACTTC. The genes are TRBV5-1 and TRBJ2-5; weak D call: TRBD1 (6 bases). Germline V lookup: CDR1 SGHRS, CDR2 YFSETQ. The CDR3 sequence is 12 residues long. With 5 bases removed from V and 3 bases from J, the gap between germline ends came to 8 bases.

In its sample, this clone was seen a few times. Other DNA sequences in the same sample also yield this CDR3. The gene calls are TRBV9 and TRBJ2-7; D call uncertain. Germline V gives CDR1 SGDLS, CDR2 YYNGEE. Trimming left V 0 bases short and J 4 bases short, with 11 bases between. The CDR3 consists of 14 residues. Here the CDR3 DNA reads TGTGCCAGCAGCGTAGACGGTGAACCGTACGAGCAGTACTTC. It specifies CASSVDGEPYEQYF.

CDR3 region: CASLTGGTDTQYF. CDR3 nucleotide sequence: TGTGCCTCTTTGACAGGGGGCACAGATACGCAGTATTTT. The V call is TRBV6-1, the J call TRBJ2-3; 8 nucleotides align to TRBD1. Trimming took 11 bases from V and 1 from J; bases not matched to a gene: 5. The CDR3 is 13 residues long. Looked up from germline, CDR1 is MNHNS and CDR2 is SASEGT.

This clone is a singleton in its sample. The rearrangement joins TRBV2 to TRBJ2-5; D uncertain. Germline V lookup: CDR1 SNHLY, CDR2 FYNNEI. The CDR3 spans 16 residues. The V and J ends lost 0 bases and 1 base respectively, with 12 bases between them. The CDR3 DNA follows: TGTGCCAGCAGTGAAGCTGGGTGGCAGTTCCAAGAGACCCAGTACTTC. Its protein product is CASSEAGWQFQETQYF.

The CDR3 here is CASRVSTSSNNNEQFF. In DNA form, the CDR3 reads TGTGCCAGCAGGGTGTCGACTAGCTCAAATAACAATGAGCAGTTCTTC. The chain is built from TRBV7-3 and TRBJ2-1, with 7 nucleotides matching TRBD2. Per the germline V gene, CDR1 is SGHTA and CDR2 is FQGTGA. This CDR3 contains 16 residues. V trimming: 6 bases; J trimming: 5 bases; junction bases outside the gene matches: 13. Looking up the rest from reference TRBV7-3 and TRBJ2-1 gives the full variable domain: GAGVSQTPSNKVTEKGKYVELRCDPISGHTALYWYRQSLGQGPEFLIYFQGTGAADDSGLPNDRFFAVRPEGSVSTLKIQRTERGDSAVYLCASRVSTSSNNNEQFFGPGTRLTVL.

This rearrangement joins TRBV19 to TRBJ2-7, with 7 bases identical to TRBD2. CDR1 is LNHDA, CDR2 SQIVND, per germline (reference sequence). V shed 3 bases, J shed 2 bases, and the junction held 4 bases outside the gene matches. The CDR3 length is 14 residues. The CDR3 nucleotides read TGTGCCAGTAGTATGCTCGCGGGGGCCTACGAGCAGTACTTC. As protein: CASSMLAGAYEQYF.

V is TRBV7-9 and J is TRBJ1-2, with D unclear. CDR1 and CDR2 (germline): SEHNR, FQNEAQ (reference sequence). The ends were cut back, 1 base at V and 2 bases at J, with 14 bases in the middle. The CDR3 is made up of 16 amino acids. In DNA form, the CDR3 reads TGTGCCAGCAGCTTAGAGGTTATCGCCGGAAACTATGGCTACACCTTC. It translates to CASSLEVIAGNYGYTF. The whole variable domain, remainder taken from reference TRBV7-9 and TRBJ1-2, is DTGVSQNPRHKITKRGQNVTFRCDPISEHNRLYWYRQTLGQGPEFLTYFQNEAQLEKSRLLSDRFSAERPKGSFSTLEIQRTEQGDSAMYLCASSLEVIAGNYGYTFGSGTRLTVV.

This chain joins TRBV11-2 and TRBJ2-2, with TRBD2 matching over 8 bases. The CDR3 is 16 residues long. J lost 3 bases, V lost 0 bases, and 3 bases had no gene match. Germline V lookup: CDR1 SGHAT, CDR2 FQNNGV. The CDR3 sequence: CASSLDSGAYTGELFF. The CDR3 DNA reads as TGTGCCAGCAGCTTAGATAGCGGGGCCTACACCGGGGAGCTGTTTTTT.

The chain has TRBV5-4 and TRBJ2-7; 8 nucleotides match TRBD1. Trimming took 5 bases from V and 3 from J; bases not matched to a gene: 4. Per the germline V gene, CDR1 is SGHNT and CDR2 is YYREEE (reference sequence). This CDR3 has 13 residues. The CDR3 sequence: CASSNGQGYEQYF. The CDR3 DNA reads TGTGCCAGCAGTAACGGACAGGGCTACGAGCAGTACTTC.

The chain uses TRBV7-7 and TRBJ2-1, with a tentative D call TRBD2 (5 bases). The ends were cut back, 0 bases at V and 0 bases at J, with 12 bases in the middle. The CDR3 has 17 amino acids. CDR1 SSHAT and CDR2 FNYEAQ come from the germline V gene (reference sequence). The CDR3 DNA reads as TGTGCCAGCAGCTTAGCGCAGTCGGCGGGCTCCTACAATGAGCAGTTCTTC. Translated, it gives CASSLAQSAGSYNEQFF.

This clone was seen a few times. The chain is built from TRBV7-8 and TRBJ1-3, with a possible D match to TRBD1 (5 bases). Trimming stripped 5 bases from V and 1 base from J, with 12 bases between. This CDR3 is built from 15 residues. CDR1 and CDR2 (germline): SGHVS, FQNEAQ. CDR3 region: CASSATGRSGNTIYF. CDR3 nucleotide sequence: TGTGCCAGCAGCGCGACGGGACGTTCTGGAAACACCATATATTTT.

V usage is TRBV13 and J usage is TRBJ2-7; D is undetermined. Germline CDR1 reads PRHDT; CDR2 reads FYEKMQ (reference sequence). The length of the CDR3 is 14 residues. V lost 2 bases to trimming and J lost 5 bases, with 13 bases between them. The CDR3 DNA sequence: TGTGCCAGCAGCTTATTAAGGCAGTCGGACGAGCAGTACTTC. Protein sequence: CASSLLRQSDEQYF.

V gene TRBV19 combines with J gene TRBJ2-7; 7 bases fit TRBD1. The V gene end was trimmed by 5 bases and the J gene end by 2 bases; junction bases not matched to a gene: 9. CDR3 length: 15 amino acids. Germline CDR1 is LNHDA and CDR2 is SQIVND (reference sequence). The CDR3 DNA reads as TGTGCCAGTAGTGCGCCGGGACAGACTACCTACGAGCAGTACTTC. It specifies CASSAPGQTTYEQYF. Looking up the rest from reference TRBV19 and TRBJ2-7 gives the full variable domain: DGGITQSPKYLFRKEGQNVTLSCEQNLNHDAMYWYRQDPGQGLRLIYYSQIVNDFQKGDIAEGYSVSREKKESFPLTVTSAQKNPTAFYLCASSAPGQTTYEQYFGPGTRLTVT.

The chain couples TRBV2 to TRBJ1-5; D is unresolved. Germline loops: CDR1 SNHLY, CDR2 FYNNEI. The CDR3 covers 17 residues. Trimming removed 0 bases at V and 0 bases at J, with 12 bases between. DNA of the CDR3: TGTGCCAGCAGTGAAGCGCTTTGGTTTCTTAGCAATCAGCCCCAGCATTTT. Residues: CASSEALWFLSNQPQHF.

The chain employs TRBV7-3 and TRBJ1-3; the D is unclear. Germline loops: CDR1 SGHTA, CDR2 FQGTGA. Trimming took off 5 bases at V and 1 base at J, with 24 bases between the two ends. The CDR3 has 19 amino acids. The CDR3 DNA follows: TGTGCCAGCAGCCGCGGACCGTTATCGAGCCCTCCATCTGGAAACACCATATATTTT. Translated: CASSRGPLSSPPSGNTIYF.

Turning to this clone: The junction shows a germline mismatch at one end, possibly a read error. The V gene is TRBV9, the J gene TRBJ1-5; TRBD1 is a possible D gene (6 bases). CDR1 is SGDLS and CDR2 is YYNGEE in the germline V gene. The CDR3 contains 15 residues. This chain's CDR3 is CASTPSGAGNQPQHF. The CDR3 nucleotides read TGTGCCAGCACCCCTTCGGGGGCAGGCAACCAGCCCCAGCATTTT.

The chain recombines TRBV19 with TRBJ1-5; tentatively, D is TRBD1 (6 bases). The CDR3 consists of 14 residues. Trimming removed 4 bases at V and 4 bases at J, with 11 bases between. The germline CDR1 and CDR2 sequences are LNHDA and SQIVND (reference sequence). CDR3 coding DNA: TGTGCCAGTAGTAGGACAGTAACTAATCAGCCCCAGCATTTT. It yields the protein CASSRTVTNQPQHF.

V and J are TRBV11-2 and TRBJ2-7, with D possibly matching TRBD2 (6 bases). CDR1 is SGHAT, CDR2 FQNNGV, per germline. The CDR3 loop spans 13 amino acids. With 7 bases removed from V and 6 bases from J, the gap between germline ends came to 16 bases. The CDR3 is CASTQVVGGEQYF. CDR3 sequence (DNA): TGTGCCAGCACCCAAGTCGTGGGGGGCGAGCAGTACTTC. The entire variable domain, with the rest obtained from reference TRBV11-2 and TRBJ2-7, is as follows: EAGVAQSPRYKIIEKRQSVAFWCNPISGHATLYWYQQILGQGPKLLIQFQNNGVVDDSQLPKDRFSAERLKGVDSTLKIQPAKLEDSAVYLCASTQVVGGEQYFGPGTRLTVT.

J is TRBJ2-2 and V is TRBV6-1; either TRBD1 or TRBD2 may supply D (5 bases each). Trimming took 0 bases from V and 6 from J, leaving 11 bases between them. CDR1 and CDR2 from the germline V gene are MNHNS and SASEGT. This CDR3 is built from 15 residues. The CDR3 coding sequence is TGTGCCAGCAGTGAAGCGGGACGGGTAGCCGGGGAGCTGTTTTTT. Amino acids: CASSEAGRVAGELFF.

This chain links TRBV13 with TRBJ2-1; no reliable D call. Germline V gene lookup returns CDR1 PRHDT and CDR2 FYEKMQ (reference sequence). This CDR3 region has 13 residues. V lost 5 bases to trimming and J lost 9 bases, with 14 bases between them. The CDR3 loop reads CASSLGIGFEQFF. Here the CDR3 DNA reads TGTGCCAGCAGCCTGGGTATTGGTTTTGAGCAGTTCTTC. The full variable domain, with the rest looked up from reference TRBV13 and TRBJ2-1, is AAGVIQSPRHLIKEKRETATLKCYPIPRHDTVYWYQQGPGQDPQFLISFYEKMQSDKGSIPDRFSAQQFSDYHSELNMSSLELGDSALYFCASSLGIGFEQFFGPGTRLTVL.

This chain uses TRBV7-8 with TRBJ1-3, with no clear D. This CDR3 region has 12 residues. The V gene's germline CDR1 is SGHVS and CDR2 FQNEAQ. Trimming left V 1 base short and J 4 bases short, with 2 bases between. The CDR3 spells CASSLGGNTIYF. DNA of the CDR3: TGTGCCAGCAGCTTAGGCGGAAACACCATATATTTT.

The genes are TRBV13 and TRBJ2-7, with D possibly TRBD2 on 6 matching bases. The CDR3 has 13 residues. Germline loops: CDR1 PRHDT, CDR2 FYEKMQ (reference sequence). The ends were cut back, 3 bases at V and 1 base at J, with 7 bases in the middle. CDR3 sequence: CASSFGSSYEQYF. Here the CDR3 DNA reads TGTGCCAGCAGCTTCGGGAGTTCCTACGAGCAGTACTTC.

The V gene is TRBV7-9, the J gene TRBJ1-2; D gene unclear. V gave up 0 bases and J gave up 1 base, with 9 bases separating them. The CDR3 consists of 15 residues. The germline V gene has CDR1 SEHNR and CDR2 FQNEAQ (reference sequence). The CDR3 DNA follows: TGTGCCAGCAGCTTAGCGGGCAGGATTAACTATGGCTACACCTTC. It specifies CASSLAGRINYGYTF.